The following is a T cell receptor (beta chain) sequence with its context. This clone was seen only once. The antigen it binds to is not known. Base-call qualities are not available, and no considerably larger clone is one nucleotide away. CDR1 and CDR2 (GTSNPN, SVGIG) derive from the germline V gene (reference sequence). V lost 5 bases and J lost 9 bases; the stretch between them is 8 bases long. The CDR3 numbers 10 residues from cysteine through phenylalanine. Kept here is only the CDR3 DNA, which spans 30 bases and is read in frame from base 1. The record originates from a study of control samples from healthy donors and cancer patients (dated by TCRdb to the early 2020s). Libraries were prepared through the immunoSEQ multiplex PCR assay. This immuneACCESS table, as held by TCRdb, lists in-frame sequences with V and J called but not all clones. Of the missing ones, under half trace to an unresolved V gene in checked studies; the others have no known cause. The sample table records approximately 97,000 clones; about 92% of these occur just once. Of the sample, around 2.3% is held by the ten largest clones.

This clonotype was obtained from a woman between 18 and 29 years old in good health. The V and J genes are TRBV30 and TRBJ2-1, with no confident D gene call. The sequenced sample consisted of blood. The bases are TGTGCCTGGGGGGTTGGTGAGCAGTTCTTC. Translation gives CAWGVGEQFF.